The present entry profiles one TCR beta chain with its context. Per the study methods: Researchers report that nucleated cell counts were estimated from reference gene primer amplification. Data came from immunoSEQ multiplex PCR; TCRdb stores just in-frame clones and leaves some out. Clone size and V and J calls were adopted from that table, with D and trimming inferred from the DNA. The top ten clones hold approximately 2% of a sample with under 300,000 clones, roughly 88% of them seen once. Germline loops: CDR1 MNHEY, CDR2 SMNVEV (reference sequence). CDR3 length: 18 residues. Trimming removed 4 bases from V and 6 bases from J; junction bases left unmatched: 15. This specimen comes from a study of blood T cell repertoires in COVID-19. Study-level information: Sources were T cells, B-cell-depleted T cells, or PBMCs; the material itself was cDNA or gDNA.

All enrollees were roughly 18 to 100 years old and from 24 US areas. Cohort 3 donors counted as recovered after two negative PCRs, clearance, or resolved symptoms. V gene TRBV27 combines with J gene TRBJ1-3; the match to TRBD1 covers 10 bases. The sample consisted of PBMCs or T cells enriched from blood (not recorded which). The clonotype comes from a woman aged 50 to 60 who had recovered from COVID-19. The CDR3 loop is CASSSRTPDRGRENTIYF. CDR3 bases: TGTGCCAGCAGTTCGCGAACGCCTGACAGGGGGCGGGAAAACACCATATATTTT.